This entry lists 11 T cell receptor beta chains sequenced from one sample in a study of blood T cell repertoires in COVID-19. The protocol was immunoSEQ multiplex PCR, while the TCRdb copy is restricted to in-frame clones and leaves out a portion. The data hold 70,000 or so clones, with around 89% observed a single time. Sequencing was done on a sample of peripheral blood. The receptors come from a woman older than 75 with active COVID-19.

The chain joins TRBV7-9 to TRBJ2-1; 7 positions agree with TRBD2. Germline V lookup: CDR1 SEHNR, CDR2 FQNEAQ (reference sequence). The CDR3 extends over 13 amino acids. Trimming removed 4 bases from V and 9 bases from J; junction bases left unmatched: 6. The CDR3 bases are TGTGCCAGCAGCTCGGGGGGATTGCTTGAGCAGTTCTTC. Translation gives CASSSGGLLEQFF.

The chain uses TRBV5-1 and TRBJ1-2, with 7 bases identical to TRBD1. With V trimmed by 4 bases and J by 4 bases, 16 bases remained unmatched. The CDR3 has 17 residues. CDR1 and CDR2 from the germline V gene are SGHRS and YFSETQ. The CDR3 loop reads CASSGDRLTIQTYGYTF. The CDR3 DNA reads as TGCGCCAGCAGCGGGGACAGACTTACAATACAAACCTATGGCTACACCTTC.

This clone was found once. This rearrangement joins TRBV11-2 to TRBJ2-1; D is perhaps TRBD2 (6 bases). The CDR3 consists of 14 residues. Germline V gene data show CDR1 as SGHAT and CDR2 as FQNNGV. The V gene lost 1 base and the J gene lost 7 bases, with 11 bases spanning the gap. The CDR3 DNA reads TGTGCCAGCAGCTTAGCGGGAGTGCGAAATGAGCAGTTCTTC. Protein: CASSLAGVRNEQFF.

The gene calls are TRBV28 and TRBJ1-2; 10 bases map to TRBD1. The CDR3 consists of 14 residues. V trimming: 4 bases; J trimming: 2 bases; junction bases outside the gene matches: 1. From germline, CDR1 is MDHEN and CDR2 SYDVKM. CDR3 amino acids: CASSWGQGNYGYTF. DNA for the CDR3: TGTGCCAGCAGTTGGGGACAGGGGAACTATGGCTACACCTTC.

This clone showed up just once. This chain joins TRBV18 and TRBJ2-3, with D perhaps matching TRBD1 (5 bases). The CDR3 is 15 amino acids. Trimming stripped 3 bases from V and 2 bases from J, with 12 bases between. Germline values: CDR1 KGHSH, CDR2 LQKENI. The CDR3 sequence is CASSPGRAATDTQYF. For the CDR3, the DNA is TGTGCCAGCTCACCGGGCAGGGCCGCCACAGATACGCAGTATTTT.

This clone occurred once. The V gene is TRBV28, the J gene TRBJ2-3, with D possibly TRBD2 on 6 matching bases. CDR3 length: 15 residues. Germline V gives CDR1 MDHEN, CDR2 SYDVKM. Trimming shortened V by 4 bases and J by 5 bases, and 16 bases separated the two germline ends. The CDR3 loop reads CASSSITSLVDTQYF. The CDR3 bases are TGTGCCAGCAGTTCCATCACTAGCTTGGTAGATACGCAGTATTTT.

Only one count was recorded for this clone. This chain joins TRBV7-9 and TRBJ2-1, with a weak D call TRBD2 (6 bases). Trimming removed 2 bases from V and 3 bases from J, with 11 bases in between. The germline V gene encodes CDR1 SEHNR and CDR2 FQNEAQ (reference sequence). This CDR3 is built from 15 residues. The CDR3 coding sequence is TGTGCCAGCAGCTTATCGGGGGTCTACTACAATGAGCAGTTCTTC. Its translation is CASSLSGVYYNEQFF.

The chain is built from TRBV6-5 and TRBJ1-1; no reliable D call. Germline V gene sequence: CDR1 MNHEY, CDR2 SVGAGI. This CDR3 is 12 amino acids long. V was pared by 4 bases and J by 7 bases, with 10 bases between. CDR3 protein: CASSFDTIEAFF. The CDR3 region has the DNA TGTGCCAGCAGTTTCGACACGATTGAAGCTTTCTTT.

The chain recombines TRBV19 with TRBJ2-7; 10 nucleotides match TRBD2. The CDR3 contains 15 residues. V gave up 5 bases and J gave up 4 bases; unmatched junction bases: 8. Germline loops: CDR1 LNHDA, CDR2 SQIVND (reference sequence). The CDR3 bases are TGTGCCAGTAGTGTAACTAGCGGGATACCATACGAGCAGTACTTC. Amino acids: CASSVTSGIPYEQYF.

The chain couples TRBV28 to TRBJ1-6, with D possibly matching TRBD1 (6 bases). V lost 2 bases and J lost 9, with 11 bases in between. CDR1 is MDHEN and CDR2 is SYDVKM in the germline V gene. The CDR3 spans 14 residues. CDR3 sequence (DNA): TGTGCCAGCAGTTTAACGACAGGAGGTTCACCCCTCCACTTT. This gives the protein CASSLTTGGSPLHF.

This clone appeared a few times. The chain links TRBV11-2 to TRBJ2-1; 7 nucleotides match TRBD2. Germline V gene data show CDR1 as SGHAT and CDR2 as FQNNGV. The CDR3 runs 17 residues. Trimming removed 5 bases from V and 2 bases from J; junction bases left unmatched: 12. This CDR3 reads CASSTGRILATYNEQFF. The CDR3 DNA reads TGTGCCAGCAGCACAGGACGGATACTAGCGACCTACAATGAGCAGTTCTTC. Full variable domain (remainder filled in from reference TRBV11-2 and TRBJ2-1): EAGVAQSPRYKIIEKRQSVAFWCNPISGHATLYWYQQILGQGPKLLIQFQNNGVVDDSQLPKDRFSAERLKGVDSTLKIQPAKLEDSAVYLCASSTGRILATYNEQFFGPGTRLTVL.